This TCR beta chain derives from a study of identical twins. In its sample, this clonotype was seen a few times. Each CDR3 protein gets one entry after TCRdb re-called the 5' RACE reads with MiXCR. The table shows 690,000 or so distinct CDR3 sequences, with roughly 6.2% occurring only once. This sequence was found in a man between 18 and 35 years old in good health. Source material: naive T cells sorted from blood.

The chain's CDR3 is CAVGGLAESTGELFF. CDR3 DNA sequence: TGTGCCGTTGGCGGACTAGCGGAGTCCACCGGGGAGCTGTTTTTT. The chain joins TRBV6-2 or TRBV6-3 to TRBJ2-2; 10 nucleotides match TRBD2. The CDR3 consists of 15 residues. CDR1 and CDR2 from the germline V gene are MNHEY and SVGEGT. With V trimmed by 11 bases and J by 4 bases, 10 bases remained unmatched.